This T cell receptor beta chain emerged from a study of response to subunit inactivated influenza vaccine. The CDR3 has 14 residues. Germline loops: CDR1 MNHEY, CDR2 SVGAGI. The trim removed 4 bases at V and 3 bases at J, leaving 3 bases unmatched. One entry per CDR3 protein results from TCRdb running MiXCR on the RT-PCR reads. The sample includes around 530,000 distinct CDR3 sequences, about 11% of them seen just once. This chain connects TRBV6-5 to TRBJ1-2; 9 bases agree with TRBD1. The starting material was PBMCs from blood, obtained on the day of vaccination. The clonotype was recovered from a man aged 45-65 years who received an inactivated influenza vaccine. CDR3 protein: CASSSGQGYYGYTF. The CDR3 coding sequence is TGTGCCAGCAGTTCCGGACAGGGGTACTATGGCTACACCTTC.